Below are 18 T cell receptor beta chains sequenced from a single sample in a study of CD8 T cells in Susac syndrome. RNA, at about 0.5 to 1 ug, was reverse transcribed with random hexamers. Each CDR3 protein gets one entry after TCRdb re-called the immunoSEQ multiplex PCR reads with MiXCR. The sample lists approximately 100,000 distinct CDR3 sequences; approximately 94% were seen once. The sequencing input was CD8+ T cells from PBMCs. The receptors were gathered from a human donor with Susac syndrome.

The V gene is TRBV4-1, the J gene TRBJ2-7; TRBD1 or TRBD2 may be the D gene (6 bases each). Germline-derived CDR1 and CDR2 are MGHRA and YSYEKL. V lost 5 bases, J lost 7 bases, and 15 bases lay in between. CDR3 length: 13 amino acids. The CDR3, as DNA: TGCGCCAGCAGCGACACAGGGCGGGGTGAGCAGTACTTC. Its protein product is CASSDTGRGEQYF.

V usage is TRBV20-1 and J usage is TRBJ2-7; the D gene is possibly TRBD1 (6 bases). The CDR3 totals 16 residues. The V and J ends lost 6 bases and 7 bases respectively, with 28 bases between them. Germline V gives CDR1 DFQATT, CDR2 SNEGSKA (reference sequence). The CDR3, as DNA: TGCAGTGCCCCTGCCCCGGCCCAGAGGGGGTCGGGAGAGCAGTACTTC. Translating it yields CSAPAPAQRGSGEQYF.

This chain's CDR3 is CSVPTGGGEQFF. CDR3 DNA: TGCAGCGTACCTACAGGGGGCGGTGAGCAGTTCTTC. J is TRBJ2-1 and V is TRBV29-1, with TRBD1 matching 9 bases. CDR3 length: 12 residues. V lost 6 bases to trimming and J lost 9 bases; unmatched junction nucleotides: 6. The germline V gene encodes CDR1 SQVTM and CDR2 ANQGSEA.

Written as DNA, the CDR3 is TGCGCCAGCAGCGGCGGTGGGGAAGGATACGAGCAGTACTTC. It codes for CASSGGGEGYEQYF. The V call is TRBV5-1, the J call TRBJ2-7; D gene uncertain. Trimming removed 4 bases at V and 4 bases at J, with 15 bases between. Germline V gene sequence: CDR1 SGHRS, CDR2 YFSETQ. The CDR3 covers 14 residues.

This rearrangement joins TRBV3-1 to TRBJ2-7; 8 bases agree with TRBD2. The junction had 14 bases not matched to a gene; V was cut back by 10 bases and J by 3 bases. The V gene's germline CDR1 is LGHDT and CDR2 YNNKEL (reference sequence). CDR3 length: 15 amino acids. The CDR3, as DNA: TGTGCCACCTTGGATTCGGGCGGGGGGCACTACGAGCAGTACTTC. Translated: CATLDSGGGHYEQYF.

This chain connects TRBV9 to TRBJ1-1; D gene ambiguous. This CDR3 spans 13 amino acids. Trimming cost V 1 base and J 6 bases, with 10 bases left between them. CDR1 is SGDLS, CDR2 YYNGEE, per germline. CDR3 nucleotides: TGTGCCAGCAGCGTATCCTGGGGTGCTGAAGCTTTCTTT. Translation gives CASSVSWGAEAFF.

V gene TRBV2 combines with J gene TRBJ1-6; a weak D match, TRBD1 (6 bases). The CDR3 has 14 amino acids. Germline assignment: CDR1 SNHLY and CDR2 FYNNEI. Trimming pared 5 bases from V and 7 bases from J, leaving 12 bases between. The CDR3 DNA reads TGTGCCAGCAGTCCCGGGACAAAGAATTCACCCCTCCACTTT. Protein sequence: CASSPGTKNSPLHF.

The V gene is TRBV15, the J gene TRBJ1-5; 8 positions agree with TRBD1. This CDR3 contains 15 residues. Trimming took 3 bases from V and 3 from J; bases not matched to a gene: 4. Germline lookup yields CDR1 LNHNV and CDR2 YYDKDF (reference sequence). CDR3 bases: TGTGCCACCAGCAGCCAGGGGGCCATCAATCAGCCCCAGCATTTT. Translated, it gives CATSSQGAINQPQHF.

V and J are TRBV6-4 and TRBJ2-3; D gene ambiguous. The CDR3 totals 14 residues. V was clipped by 5 bases and J by 0 bases, with 9 bases between them. CDR1 MRHNA and CDR2 SNTAGT come from the germline V gene. The chain's CDR3 is CASSSVPSTDTQYF. The CDR3 DNA follows: TGTGCCAGCAGTAGCGTCCCCAGCACAGATACGCAGTATTTT.

CDR3 sequence (DNA): TGTGCCAGCAGCCCTCTAGCGGGGGCCAACAATGAGCAGTTCTTC. This gives the protein CASSPLAGANNEQFF. This chain links TRBV7-6 with TRBJ2-1, with 10 positions matching TRBD2. The CDR3 consists of 15 residues. Trimming at V came to 5 bases and at J to 5 bases, leaving 6 bases not matched to a gene. Germline V lookup: CDR1 SGHVS, CDR2 FNYEAQ.

The chain carries TRBV2 and TRBJ2-4; either TRBD1 or TRBD2 may supply D (5 bases each). The germline gives CDR1 SNHLY, CDR2 FYNNEI. V lost 6 bases and J lost 13, with 10 bases in between. The CDR3 runs to 10 residues. DNA for the CDR3: TGTGCCAGCAGGGGGACCCGACAGTACTTC. This sequence encodes CASRGTRQYF.

The V and J genes are TRBV7-3 and TRBJ2-3; 12 positions agree with TRBD2. The CDR3 loop spans 15 amino acids. CDR1 is SGHTA and CDR2 is FQGTGA in the germline V gene. The J segment lost 4 bases and the V segment lost 6 bases, leaving 5 bases of the junction unmatched. The CDR3 coding sequence is TGTGCCAGCAGTCCTAGCGGGGGGGATTCAGATACGCAGTATTTT. This gives the protein CASSPSGGDSDTQYF.

The chain has TRBV7-8 and TRBJ2-1; 9 bases agree with TRBD2. After removal of 6 bases from V and 4 bases from J, the junction contained 4 bases not matched to a gene. Looked up from germline, CDR1 is SGHVS and CDR2 is FQNEAQ. The CDR3 extends over 14 amino acids. The CDR3 reads CASSERGAYNEQFF. The CDR3 DNA is TGTGCCAGCAGTGAGCGGGGGGCTTACAATGAGCAGTTCTTC. The whole variable domain, filled in from reference TRBV7-8 and TRBJ2-1, reads GAGVSQSPRYKVAKRGQDVALRCDPISGHVSLFWYQQALGQGPEFLTYFQNEAQLDKSGLPSDRFFAERPEGSVSTLKIQRTQQEDSAVYLCASSERGAYNEQFFGPGTRLTVL.

The chain uses TRBV7-9 and TRBJ2-3; D is possibly TRBD1 or TRBD2 (5 bases each). Germline-derived CDR1 and CDR2 are SEHNR and FQNEAQ (reference sequence). V gave up 10 bases and J gave up 0 bases, with 14 bases separating them. This CDR3 is built from 14 residues. The CDR3 DNA reads TGTGCCACCGGGGACGGTCATAGCACAGATACGCAGTATTTT. This encodes CATGDGHSTDTQYF.

V and J are TRBV19 and TRBJ2-1, with TRBD2 identical over 8 bases. The CDR3 contains 15 residues. CDR1 is LNHDA, CDR2 SQIVND, per germline (reference sequence). V gave up 3 bases and J gave up 3 bases; unmatched junction bases: 4. CDR3 in DNA: TGTGCCAGTAGTATCAGCGGGGGAGACTACAATGAGCAGTTCTTC. It is translated as CASSISGGDYNEQFF.

The chain has TRBV3-1 and TRBJ1-1; D is perhaps TRBD1 (5 bases). V was shortened by 0 bases and J by 0 bases, with 8 bases between the two germline ends. The germline CDR1 and CDR2 sequences are LGHDT and YNNKEL (reference sequence). This CDR3 comprises 15 residues. The CDR3 nucleotides are TGTGCCAGCAGCCAAGACCAGGGCATGAACACTGAAGCTTTCTTT. Amino acid sequence: CASSQDQGMNTEAFF.

This clonotype was observed a single time. CDR3 amino acids: CASSSTGGQPQHF. The CDR3 nucleotides read TGTGCCAGCAGCTCGACCGGGGGGCAGCCCCAGCATTTT. V and J are TRBV7-9 and TRBJ1-5; a possible D gene is TRBD1 (5 bases). The CDR3 extends over 13 amino acids. CDR1 SEHNR and CDR2 FQNEAQ come from the germline V gene (reference sequence). Trimming left V 4 bases short and J 7 bases short, with 11 bases between.

The V and J genes are TRBV20-1 and TRBJ2-7; the D gene is possibly TRBD1 (6 bases). Germline-derived CDR1 and CDR2 are DFQATT and SNEGSKA (reference sequence). CDR3 length: 13 amino acids. Deletions cut 1 base from V and 5 bases from J, with 12 bases between. The CDR3: CSARGQVFHEQYF. The CDR3 DNA reads TGCAGTGCTAGAGGACAGGTTTTTCACGAGCAGTACTTC.